The 29 T cell receptor beta chains given below trace back to one sample, sequenced in a study of cytomegalovirus exposure and HLA in healthy donors. The PCR used 60 Vbeta and 13 Jbeta primers. Generated by immunoSEQ multiplex PCR, the TCRdb table keeps only in-frame clones and is missing some. The sample holds some 160,000 clones, over 70% seen once. The sample comprised PBMCs. All receptors derive from a woman aged 30 to 39 in good health and CMV-seronegative.

The chain joins TRBV6-5 to TRBJ2-3; D not certain. The CDR3 is 14 residues long. The ends were cut back, 5 bases at V and 1 base at J, with 10 bases in the middle. CDR1 MNHEY and CDR2 SVGAGI come from the germline V gene. In DNA, the CDR3 is TGTGCCAGCAGTGCGGTATACGGCACAGATACGCAGTATTTT. The encoded protein is CASSAVYGTDTQYF.

This clone was detected only once. The chain has TRBV6-6 and TRBJ1-1; 9 bases line up with TRBD1. The CDR3 contains 14 residues. V dropped 6 bases and J dropped 4; count of bases not matched to a gene: 6. Germline CDR1 MNHNY, CDR2 SVGAGI (reference sequence). CDR3 region: CASSSNRGLTEAFF. Here the CDR3 DNA reads TGTGCCAGCAGCTCAAACAGGGGGCTCACTGAAGCTTTCTTT.

This sequence joins TRBV13 and TRBJ2-7, with D possibly being TRBD1 (5 bases). This CDR3 is 15 amino acids long. Between the trimmed V and J ends, which lost 3 bases and 1 base, there was a span of 13 bases. Germline CDR1 and CDR2: PRHDT and FYEKMQ (reference sequence). CDR3 nucleotides: TGTGCCAGCAGCTTGGTTGTAAGGGGTTCCTACGAGCAGTACTTC. Protein sequence: CASSLVVRGSYEQYF.

The CDR3 is CASSRGGAGGSGANVLTF. In DNA form, the CDR3 reads TGTGCCAGCAGCCGTGGGGGCGCAGGGGGCTCTGGGGCCAACGTCCTGACTTTC. The genes are TRBV5-4 and TRBJ2-6, with 7 bases lining up with TRBD1. CDR1 SGHNT and CDR2 YYREEE come from the germline V gene (reference sequence). This CDR3 is built from 18 residues. V shed 4 bases, J shed 0 bases, and the junction held 10 bases outside the gene matches.

The count of this clone is one. The chain employs TRBV4-1 and TRBJ1-6; D is uncertain. This CDR3 is built from 13 residues. V lost 0 bases and J lost 15, with 12 bases in between. Germline V CDR1 and CDR2: MGHRA, YSYEKL. CDR3 residues: CASSQDSRVVLHF. In DNA form, the CDR3 reads TGCGCCAGCAGCCAAGATAGTCGGGTGGTCCTCCACTTT.

As to this clone: Germline is not matched at one junction end, which may reflect a read error. Other DNA sequences from this sample encode an identical CDR3 as well. V gene TRBV6-6 combines with J gene TRBJ1-2; D is uncertain. CDR1 is MNHNY and CDR2 is SVGAGI in the germline V gene (reference sequence). CDR3 size: 13 residues. Here the CDR3 reads CASSWSGNYGYTF. The CDR3 nucleotides are TGTGCCAGCAGTTGGTCGGGTAACTATGGCTACACTTTC.

This chain uses TRBV5-4 with TRBJ2-7, with TRBD2 matching 9 bases. Trimming removed 4 bases from V and 0 bases from J; junction bases left unmatched: 5. Germline values: CDR1 SGHNT, CDR2 YYREEE (reference sequence). The CDR3 is 15 residues long. CDR3 bases: TGTGCCAGCAGCAGCGGGGGGAGCTCCTCCTACGAGCAGTACTTC. It encodes CASSSGGSSSYEQYF.

The J gene is TRBJ1-4, the V gene TRBV27; D might be TRBD1 (6 bases). Germline assignment: CDR1 MNHEY and CDR2 SMNVEV (reference sequence). Deletions cut 4 bases from V and 8 bases from J, with 17 bases between. The CDR3 is 15 amino acids. CDR3: CASSSRTALGEKLFF. CDR3 coding DNA: TGTGCCAGCAGTTCCCGGACAGCATTGGGGGAAAAACTGTTTTTT.

This clone was seen once. The V call is TRBV18, the J call TRBJ2-7; D call uncertain. This CDR3 comprises 13 residues. V was cut by 0 bases and J by 3 bases, with 6 bases left in between. The V gene's germline CDR1 is KGHSH and CDR2 LQKENI. The CDR3 loop is CASSPPPGYEQYF. CDR3 nucleotide sequence: TGTGCCAGCTCACCACCCCCGGGCTACGAGCAGTACTTC.

The chain uses TRBV4-1 and TRBJ2-3; TRBD2 aligns across 8 bases. J lost 3 bases, V lost 1 base, and 3 bases had no gene match. The CDR3 has 15 amino acids. CDR1 is MGHRA, CDR2 YSYEKL, per germline. CDR3 sequence (DNA): TGCGCCAGCAGCCAAGGCGGGGGGTTTACAGATACGCAGTATTTT. As protein: CASSQGGGFTDTQYF.

Here the CDR3 reads CASSTPGQGHEQYF. In nucleotides, the CDR3 is TGTGCCAGCAGCACACCGGGACAGGGCCACGAGCAGTACTTC. The chain has TRBV4-2 and TRBJ2-7, with TRBD1 matching 9 bases. Per germline, CDR1 LGHNA and CDR2 YNFKEQ. J gave up 5 bases and V 5 bases, and 7 bases lay outside the gene matches. CDR3 length: 14 residues.

The J gene is TRBJ1-6, the V gene TRBV6-1, with 12 positions matching TRBD1. Germline values: CDR1 MNHNS, CDR2 SASEGT. CDR3 size: 15 residues. The J segment lost 13 bases and the V segment lost 0 bases, leaving 4 bases of the junction unmatched. The CDR3 is CASSEAGQGALPLHF. Here the CDR3 DNA reads TGTGCCAGCAGTGAAGCGGGACAGGGGGCACTTCCCCTCCACTTT.

The CDR3 nucleotides are TGTGCCAGCAGCGTCGGCGGGGGGCGGGAGACCCAGTACTTC. It translates to CASSVGGGRETQYF. This chain links TRBV9 with TRBJ2-5, with 8 bases identical to TRBD2. CDR3 length: 14 residues. Trimming at V came to 2 bases and at J to 5 bases, leaving 5 bases not matched to a gene. Germline CDR1 and CDR2: SGDLS and YYNGEE.

J is TRBJ2-7 and V is TRBV30; tentatively, D is TRBD1 (6 bases). In germline, CDR1 is GTSNPN, CDR2 SVGIG (reference sequence). The CDR3 sequence is 16 residues long. The V gene lost 2 bases and the J gene lost 3 bases, with 20 bases spanning the gap. CDR3 nucleotides: TGTGCCTGGAGTAGAGTCCGAATAAACAGGGACTACGAGCAGTACTTC. Protein sequence: CAWSRVRINRDYEQYF.

The chain links TRBV19 to TRBJ1-3; D perhaps matches TRBD1 (5 bases). Per the germline V gene, CDR1 is LNHDA and CDR2 is SQIVND (reference sequence). This CDR3 region has 16 residues. V dropped 3 bases and J dropped 3 bases, with 15 bases sitting between them. CDR3 residues: CASSMLGGFIGNTIYF. The CDR3 DNA reads TGTGCCAGTAGTATGCTCGGGGGTTTTATTGGAAACACCATATATTTT.

The chain carries TRBV29-1 and TRBJ2-5; D not certain. Germline V gene lookup returns CDR1 SQVTM and CDR2 ANQGSEA. The CDR3 runs 14 residues. Trimming stripped 2 bases from V and 5 bases from J, with 15 bases between. CDR3 in DNA: TGCAGCGTTGAATTATCCGAGATCGGGGAGACCCAGTACTTC. It encodes CSVELSEIGETQYF.

The rearrangement uses TRBV4-2 and TRBJ1-4; D is undetermined. CDR1 and CDR2 from the germline V gene are LGHNA and YNFKEQ. This CDR3 comprises 16 residues. V was clipped by 2 bases and J by 2 bases, with 12 bases between them. CDR3 sequence (DNA): TGTGCCAGCAGCCAACCGGAGGGTGCCACTAATGAAAAACTGTTTTTT. Protein: CASSQPEGATNEKLFF.

The chain links TRBV6-5 to TRBJ1-1; 7 bases are a match to TRBD1. The CDR3 totals 15 residues. The germline V gene has CDR1 MNHEY and CDR2 SVGAGI. The V segment lost 7 bases and the J segment 4 bases; nucleotides outside the gene matches: 12. CDR3 sequence reads: CASILHRQGSTEAFF. The CDR3 coding sequence is TGTGCCAGCATTCTCCACAGACAGGGTAGCACTGAAGCTTTCTTT.

This chain joins TRBV19 and TRBJ2-3, with a weak D call TRBD1 (6 bases). From germline, CDR1 is LNHDA and CDR2 SQIVND (reference sequence). V lost 3 bases and J lost 7, with 14 bases in between. This CDR3 has 14 residues. CDR3 bases: TGTGCCAGTAGTATCAGGGGTGGAATAAATACGCAGTATTTT. Protein: CASSIRGGINTQYF.

This clone occurred once. The CDR3 DNA is TGCGCCAGCAGCTTAACAGGTCCCAAGGCGGGAGAGCAGTACTTC. It codes for CASSLTGPKAGEQYF. The chain links TRBV5-1 to TRBJ2-7, with a possible D match to TRBD2 (6 bases). Looked up from germline, CDR1 is SGHRS and CDR2 is YFSETQ. Trimming shortened V by 2 bases and J by 7 bases, and 19 bases separated the two germline ends. CDR3 length: 15 residues.

This clone has more than one count but fewer than ten. This chain connects TRBV6-6 to TRBJ1-1, with 7 nucleotides matching TRBD1. The CDR3 spans 15 residues. Germline values: CDR1 MNHNY, CDR2 SVGAGI (reference sequence). With 6 bases clipped from V and 0 bases from J, the junction kept 7 bases outside the gene matches. The CDR3 protein is CASRPRDSMNTEAFF. CDR3 sequence (DNA): TGTGCCAGCAGGCCTCGGGACAGTATGAACACTGAAGCTTTCTTT.

This chain uses TRBV28 with TRBJ1-5; no definite D call. The CDR3 length is 15 residues. Between the trimmed V and J ends, which lost 6 bases and 7 bases, there was a span of 19 bases. Germline CDR1 reads MDHEN; CDR2 reads SYDVKM. The CDR3 nucleotides are TGTGCCAGCAGCTCGGGAGGCCACGGCGTGCAGCCCCAGCATTTT. Translation: CASSSGGHGVQPQHF. Full variable domain (outside the CDR3, taken from reference TRBV28 and TRBJ1-5): DVKVTQSSRYLVKRTGEKVFLECVQDMDHENMFWYRQDPGLGLRLIYFSYDVKMKEKGDIPEGYSVSREKKERFSLILESASTNQTSMYLCASSSGGHGVQPQHFGDGTRLSIL.

The J gene is TRBJ1-6, the V gene TRBV30; D unclear. Trimming took 4 bases from V and 10 from J, leaving 14 bases between them. This CDR3 is 13 amino acids long. Germline CDR1 GTSNPN, CDR2 SVGIG (reference sequence). The CDR3: CAWNLVEGSPLHF. The DNA of the CDR3 is TGTGCCTGGAATTTGGTGGAGGGATCACCCCTCCACTTT.

V gene TRBV18 combines with J gene TRBJ2-1; possibly TRBD2 for D (5 bases). The CDR3 runs to 14 residues. Germline values: CDR1 KGHSH, CDR2 LQKENI. V was trimmed by 0 bases and J by 8 bases, leaving 11 bases between them. CDR3 sequence: CASSPPKGVDEQFF. The CDR3 bases are TGTGCCAGCTCACCACCGAAGGGAGTAGATGAGCAGTTCTTC.

In regard to this clone: This same CDR3 is encoded by further DNA sequences in the sample. The chain has TRBV5-6 and TRBJ2-5; 10 nucleotides line up with TRBD2. This CDR3 spans 15 amino acids. V lost 3 bases, J lost 4 bases, and 6 bases stayed unmatched. Germline values: CDR1 SGHDT, CDR2 YYEEEE. The CDR3, as DNA: TGTGCCAGCAGCTCTAAAGCGGGGGGGCGAGAGACCCAGTACTTC. Translation: CASSSKAGGRETQYF.

The CDR3: CATSRDLGGASTGELFF. The CDR3 DNA reads TGTGCCACCAGCAGAGATCTCGGGGGGGCCAGTACCGGGGAGCTGTTTTTT. The rearrangement links TRBV15 to TRBJ2-2; TRBD2 aligns across 8 bases. V lost 0 bases to trimming and J lost 5 bases; unmatched junction nucleotides: 8. The CDR3 is 17 residues long. Germline V lookup: CDR1 LNHNV, CDR2 YYDKDF (reference sequence).

This chain joins TRBV27 and TRBJ2-7; 7 positions agree with TRBD2. J gave up 11 bases and V 2 bases, and 12 bases lay outside the gene matches. From germline, CDR1 is MNHEY and CDR2 SMNVEV (reference sequence). CDR3 length equals 14 residues. The CDR3 nucleotides are TGTGCCAGCAGTTTACAGGGCAGGACTAGGGAGGAGTACTTC. Its protein is CASSLQGRTREEYF.

This chain uses TRBV7-8 with TRBJ1-1; TRBD1 aligns across 7 bases. The germline V gene encodes CDR1 SGHVS and CDR2 FQNEAQ. The CDR3 sequence is 13 residues long. V gave up 4 bases and J gave up 4 bases; unmatched junction bases: 3. CDR3 amino acids: CASSSTGSTEAFF. The CDR3 DNA sequence: TGTGCCAGCAGCTCGACAGGGTCCACTGAAGCTTTCTTT.

This clone was seen a few times. The chain employs TRBV29-1 and TRBJ2-7, with 7 bases fitting TRBD2. Germline assignment: CDR1 SQVTM and CDR2 ANQGSEA. The CDR3 length is 13 residues. The junction had 3 bases not matched to a gene; V was cut back by 0 bases and J by 4 bases. The CDR3 loop is CSVEDLGGYEQYF. The CDR3 DNA reads TGCAGCGTTGAAGATCTCGGGGGGTACGAGCAGTACTTC.